This is a list of T cell receptor beta chains from one sample in a study of technical replicates of blood from four donors. Clones were sequenced by immunoSEQ multiplex PCR, and TCRdb holds only the in-frame ones, with some missing. The table shows about 16,000 clones, with about 89% occurring only once. The sequenced sample consisted of PBMCs. Receptor source: a human donor in good health. The CDR3 runs from the conserved cysteine through the conserved F or W. Fields, in order: clone size, J gene, D gene, V gene, CDR3 protein, CDR3 DNA. The D gene is left open where the match is weak. Not every row has a clone size; where given, it reads once, few, many or a size class.

.	TRBJ2-4	TRBD2	TRBV5-1	CASSSGREGPIQYF	TGCGCCAGCAGCTCCGGGCGGGAGGGCCCCATTCAGTACTTC
few	TRBJ2-7	.	TRBV10-1	CASSVDSSYEQYF	TGCGCCAGCAGTGTGGACAGTTCCTACGAGCAGTACTTC
.	TRBJ2-1	TRBD2	TRBV2	CASSQRTSGSINEQFF	TGTGCCAGCAGCCAAAGGACTAGCGGGAGTATAAATGAGCAGTTCTTC
.	TRBJ2-1	TRBD1	TRBV28	CASSLGPGTGNNEQFF	TGTGCCAGCAGTTTGGGGCCCGGGACAGGGAACAATGAGCAGTTCTTC
.	TRBJ2-7	.	TRBV19	CASSNAQGYEQYF	TGTGCCAGTAGTAATGCCCAGGGCTACGAGCAGTACTTC
.	TRBJ1-5	.	TRBV30	CAWSVGGLKPQHF	TGTGCCTGGAGTGTAGGGGGTTTGAAGCCCCAGCATTTT
.	TRBJ1-3	TRBD1	TRBV7-3	CASSPGGHSGNTIYF	TGTGCCAGCAGCCCAGGGGGCCACTCTGGAAACACCATATATTTT
.	TRBJ1-5	.	TRBV6-1	CASSEPGYGQPQHF	TGTGCCAGCAGTGAACCAGGGTACGGTCAGCCCCAGCATTTT
once	TRBJ1-3	.	TRBV6-5	CASSYPSGNTIYF	TGTGCCAGCAGTTACCCATCTGGAAACACCATATATTTT
once	TRBJ1-2	.	TRBV28	CASSVSNWGQGGYTF	TGTGCCAGCAGTGTTTCCAATTGGGGGCAGGGTGGCTACACCTTC
.	TRBJ2-1	TRBD1	TRBV5-1	CASSGTGGSSYNEQFF	TGCGCCAGCAGCGGCACAGGGGGAAGCTCCTACAATGAGCAGTTCTTC
.	TRBJ1-5	.	TRBV6-6	CASSSTSRVQPQHF	TGTGCCAGCAGTTCCACCTCCCGGGTTCAGCCCCAGCATTTT
.	TRBJ2-3	.	TRBV28	CASSFFPGYTDTQYF	TGTGCCAGCAGTTTCTTTCCGGGGTACACAGATACGCAGTATTTT
.	TRBJ2-5	.	TRBV5-1	CASSFQGGETQYF	TGCGCCAGCAGCTTTCAGGGTGGGGAGACCCAGTACTTC
few	TRBJ1-1	TRBD1	TRBV19	CASSSRGDTEAFF	TGTGCCAGTAGTAGCAGGGGGGACACTGAAGCTTTCTTT
.	TRBJ2-1	.	TRBV4-2	CASSQLGDNEQFF	TGTGCCAGCAGCCAACTAGGTGACAATGAGCAGTTCTTC
.	TRBJ2-2	.	TRBV28	CASTSPGERNTGELFF	TGTGCCAGCACCTCCCCGGGAGAGCGGAACACCGGGGAGCTGTTTTTT
.	TRBJ2-7	TRBD2	TRBV7-9	CASSISGRGDEQYF	TGTGCCAGCAGCATCAGCGGGAGAGGCGACGAGCAGTACTTC
once	TRBJ2-5	.	TRBV28	CASKIHIQETQYF	TGTGCCAGCAAAATTCACATACAAGAGACCCAGTACTTC
.	TRBJ2-7	.	TRBV28	CASSYTYEQYF	TGTGCCAGCAGTTATACCTACGAGCAGTACTTC
.	TRBJ2-1	TRBD2	TRBV19	CASSREREYGEQFF	TGTGCCAGTAGTAGGGAGCGGGAATACGGTGAGCAGTTCTTC
.	TRBJ2-1	TRBD2	TRBV19	CASSGTSPYNEQFF	TGTGCCAGTAGCGGGACTAGCCCTTACAATGAGCAGTTCTTC
.	TRBJ2-7	.	TRBV4-2	CASSQDVSGLYEQYF	TGTGCCAGCAGCCAAGACGTTAGCGGCCTCTACGAGCAGTACTTC
.	TRBJ2-5	.	TRBV5-8	CASSLGRDSGGETQYF	TGTGCCAGCAGCTTGGGCCGGGACAGCGGAGGGGAGACCCAGTACTTC
.	TRBJ1-5	TRBD1	TRBV19	CASSTDRAQPQHF	TGTGCCAGTAGTACGGACAGGGCCCAGCCCCAGCATTTT
few	TRBJ1-1	.	TRBV5-1	CASSLSGQLNTEAFF	TGCGCCAGCAGCTTGAGTGGACAGCTGAACACTGAAGCTTTCTTT
.	TRBJ2-1	.	TRBV7-9	CASSQMDWASYNEQFF	TGTGCCAGCAGCCAGATGGACTGGGCCTCCTACAATGAGCAGTTCTTC
.	TRBJ1-5	.	TRBV6-1	CASSANTQPQHF	TGTGCCAGCAGTGCAAACACTCAGCCCCAGCATTTT
.	TRBJ1-2	.	TRBV7-3	CASSPDINYGYTF	TGTGCCAGCAGCCCGGACATTAACTATGGCTACACCTTC
.	TRBJ1-1	TRBD1	TRBV10-3	CATLKGALDTEAFF	TGTGCCACCTTGAAGGGGGCGCTGGACACTGAAGCTTTCTTT
.	TRBJ2-1	TRBD2	TRBV6-1	CASSEALRGTSGRAGDEQFF	TGTGCCAGCAGTGAAGCGCTTCGCGGGACTAGCGGGAGGGCCGGGGATGAGCAGTTCTTC
.	TRBJ2-3	TRBD2	TRBV11-3	CASSLAPFSGSPDTQYF	TGTGCCAGCAGCTTAGCTCCCTTCAGCGGGAGCCCAGATACGCAGTATTTT
.	TRBJ2-1	TRBD2	TRBV7-7	CASSLGTSGSNEQFF	TGTGCCAGCAGCCTCGGGACTAGCGGGAGCAATGAGCAGTTCTTC
.	TRBJ2-7	TRBD2	TRBV28	CASSFPGAGGYEQYF	TGTGCCAGCAGTTTCCCCGGAGCGGGGGGCTACGAGCAGTACTTC
.	TRBJ2-2	.	TRBV18	CASSPRRDTGELFF	TGTGCCAGCTCACCTCGCAGGGACACCGGGGAGCTGTTTTTT
once	TRBJ1-4	.	TRBV5-1	CASSLGGADEKLFF	TGCGCCAGCAGCTTGGGGGGAGCGGATGAAAAACTGTTTTTT
.	TRBJ2-1	TRBD2	TRBV28	CASSSYRSSGSGNEQFF	TGTGCCAGCAGCTCTTACAGATCTAGCGGGAGTGGGAATGAGCAGTTCTTC
.	TRBJ2-3	.	TRBV6-1	CASSEVGTLNTQYF	TGTGCCAGCAGTGAAGTCGGGACTCTGAATACGCAGTATTTT
.	TRBJ2-1	TRBD2	TRBV5-8	CASSLGAGERNEQFF	TGTGCCAGCAGCTTAGGTGCGGGAGAGCGGAATGAGCAGTTCTTC
.	TRBJ1-2	.	TRBV28	CASSLQAGNGGYTF	TGTGCCAGCAGTTTACAAGCGGGGAACGGCGGCTACACCTTC
.	TRBJ2-3	TRBD2	TRBV6-4	CASSGTSGRDTQYF	TGTGCCAGCAGTGGGACTAGCGGGAGAGATACGCAGTATTTT
.	TRBJ1-3	.	TRBV30	CAWRRLQNRNTIYF	TGTGCCTGGAGGAGATTACAGAACCGAAACACCATATATTTT
once	TRBJ2-3	TRBD2	TRBV5-1	CASSLAVIAGGTDTQYF	TGCGCCAGCAGCTTGGCCGTGATAGCGGGAGGCACAGATACGCAGTATTTT
.	TRBJ2-3	TRBD2	TRBV9	CASNLGLAGVGRTDTQYF	TGTGCCAGCAATTTGGGACTAGCGGGAGTCGGGAGGACAGATACGCAGTATTTT
few	TRBJ2-1	TRBD2	TRBV19	CASSSSGLAGDNEQFF	TGTGCCAGTAGTTCTTCAGGACTAGCGGGAGACAATGAGCAGTTCTTC
.	TRBJ2-1	.	TRBV7-6	CASSLMVAETYNEQFF	TGTGCCAGCAGCTTGATGGTAGCGGAAACCTACAATGAGCAGTTCTTC
.	TRBJ1-5	TRBD1	TRBV19	CASSHRQGAGPQHF	TGTGCCAGTAGTCACCGACAGGGGGCAGGGCCCCAGCATTTT
.	TRBJ2-7	TRBD2	TRBV13	CASSLGTGGSSYEQYF	TGTGCCAGCAGCTTAGGGACGGGAGGGAGCTCCTACGAGCAGTACTTC
.	TRBJ2-5	.	TRBV7-3	CASSLMEGAKVGETQYF	TGTGCCAGCAGCTTAATGGAGGGGGCGAAGGTCGGAGAGACCCAGTACTTC
.	TRBJ2-7	TRBD1	TRBV6-5	CASSLDRFSYEQYF	TGTGCCAGCAGCCTGGACAGGTTCTCCTACGAGCAGTACTTC
once	TRBJ2-3	.	TRBV30	CAWSRLLERTQYF	TGTGCCTGGAGTCGGCTCCTAGAGCGAACGCAGTATTTT
.	TRBJ1-1	.	TRBV29-1	CSASTNMNTEAFF	TGCAGCGCATCGACAAACATGAACACTGAAGCTTTCTTT
.	TRBJ2-2	.	TRBV7-6	CASSSTTNTGELFF	TGTGCCAGCAGCTCGACAACGAACACCGGGGAGCTGTTTTTT
.	TRBJ2-7	TRBD1	TRBV5-6	CASARDRAPTDPSYEQYF	TGTGCCAGCGCAAGGGACAGGGCTCCTACGGATCCCTCCTACGAGCAGTACTTC
.	TRBJ2-7	TRBD1	TRBV27	CASSPYGTGSYEQYF	TGTGCCAGCAGTCCTTACGGGACAGGGTCCTACGAGCAGTACTTC
once	TRBJ2-6	TRBD2	TRBV7-9	CASSLTSGGANVLTF	TGTGCCAGCAGCCTGACTAGCGGTGGGGCCAACGTCCTGACTTTC
few	TRBJ1-2	.	TRBV9	CASSVASAGSGGGNYGYTF	TGTGCCAGCAGCGTAGCTTCTGCGGGCAGTGGAGGAGGAAACTATGGCTACACCTTC
.	TRBJ2-5	.	TRBV5-1	CASSLEPLGGGETQYF	TGCGCCAGCAGCTTGGAGCCGCTGGGAGGGGGGGAGACCCAGTACTTC
.	TRBJ1-1	TRBD1	TRBV6-6	CASSQGAPNTEAFF	TGTGCCAGCAGTCAGGGGGCCCCGAACACTGAAGCTTTCTTT